This TCR beta chain originates from a study of memory CD4+ T cells and cytomegalovirus serostatus. Whole-study context: This sample comes from healthy Belgian adults, under 10 CMV seropositive, around 26 seronegative.

TCRdb's copy holds only in-frame clones and misses some; the assay was immunoSEQ multiplex PCR. The sample gives about 41,000 clones, about 82% of which show up once; 5% to 7% is in the top ten. The sort gate was single viable CD3+CD4+CD8-CD45RO+ cells for memory CD4+ T cells. Trimming pared 0 bases from V and 8 bases from J, leaving 19 bases between. This CDR3 contains 16 residues. CDR1 and CDR2 from the germline V gene are ENHRY and SYGVKD. This receptor was taken from an adult in good health and CMV-seronegative. J is TRBJ1-2 and V is TRBV10-3; the D gene is possibly TRBD1 (6 bases). The sequencing sample was made of memory CD4+ T cells from blood. CDR3: CAISESPQGNFGGYTF. The CDR3 DNA reads as TGTGCCATCAGTGAGTCGCCGCAGGGGAACTTTGGGGGCTACACCTTC.